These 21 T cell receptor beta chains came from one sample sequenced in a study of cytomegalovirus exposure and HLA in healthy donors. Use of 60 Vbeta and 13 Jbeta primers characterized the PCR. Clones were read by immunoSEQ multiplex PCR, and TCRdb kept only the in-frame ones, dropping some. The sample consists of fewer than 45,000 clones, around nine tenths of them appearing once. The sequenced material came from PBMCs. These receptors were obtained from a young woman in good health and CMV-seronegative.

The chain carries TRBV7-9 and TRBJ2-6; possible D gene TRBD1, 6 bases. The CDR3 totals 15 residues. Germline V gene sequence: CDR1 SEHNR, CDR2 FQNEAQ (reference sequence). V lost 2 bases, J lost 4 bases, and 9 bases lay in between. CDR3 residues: CASSLQGRGANVLTF. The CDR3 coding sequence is TGTGCCAGCAGCTTACAGGGGCGCGGGGCCAACGTCCTGACTTTC.

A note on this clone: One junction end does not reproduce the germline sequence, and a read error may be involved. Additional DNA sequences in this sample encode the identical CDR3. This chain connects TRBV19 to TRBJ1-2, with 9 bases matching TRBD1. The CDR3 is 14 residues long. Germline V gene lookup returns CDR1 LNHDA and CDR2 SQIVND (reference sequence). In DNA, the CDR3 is TGTGCCAGCAGTATCTGGGACAGGGAGAATGGCTACACCTTC. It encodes CASSIWDRENGYTF.

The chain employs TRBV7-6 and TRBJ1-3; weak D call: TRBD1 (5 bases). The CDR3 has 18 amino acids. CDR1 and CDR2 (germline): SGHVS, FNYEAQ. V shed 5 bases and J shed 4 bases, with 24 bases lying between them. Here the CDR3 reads CASSTTGAGYYAGNTIYF. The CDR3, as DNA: TGTGCCAGCAGCACAACTGGAGCAGGGTACTATGCGGGAAACACCATATATTTT. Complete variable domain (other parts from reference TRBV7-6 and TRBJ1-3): GAGVSQSPRYKVTKRGQDVALRCDPISGHVSLYWYRQALGQGPEFLTYFNYEAQQDKSGLPNDRFSAERPEGSISTLTIQRTEQRDSAMYRCASSTTGAGYYAGNTIYFGEGSWLTVV.

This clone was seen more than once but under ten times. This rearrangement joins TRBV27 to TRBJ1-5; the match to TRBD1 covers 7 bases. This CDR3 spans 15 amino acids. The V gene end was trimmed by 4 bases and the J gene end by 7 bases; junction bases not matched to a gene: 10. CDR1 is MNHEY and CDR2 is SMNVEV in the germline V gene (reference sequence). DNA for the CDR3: TGTGCCAGCAGTTCTGCCAGGGGGATATGGCAGCCCCAGCATTTT. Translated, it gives CASSSARGIWQPQHF.

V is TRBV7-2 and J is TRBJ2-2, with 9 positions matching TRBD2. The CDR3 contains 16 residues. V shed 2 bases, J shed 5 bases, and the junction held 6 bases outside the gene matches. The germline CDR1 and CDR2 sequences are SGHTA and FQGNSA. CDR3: CASSLSRGRGTGELFF. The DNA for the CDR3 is TGTGCCAGCAGCTTATCCCGCGGGAGGGGAACCGGGGAGCTGTTTTTT.

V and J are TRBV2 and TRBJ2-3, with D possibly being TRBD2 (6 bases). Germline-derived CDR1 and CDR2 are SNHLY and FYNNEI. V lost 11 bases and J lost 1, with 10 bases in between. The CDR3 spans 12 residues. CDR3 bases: TGTGCCGGGAGGAGTGGCACAGATACGCAGTATTTT. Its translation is CAGRSGTDTQYF.

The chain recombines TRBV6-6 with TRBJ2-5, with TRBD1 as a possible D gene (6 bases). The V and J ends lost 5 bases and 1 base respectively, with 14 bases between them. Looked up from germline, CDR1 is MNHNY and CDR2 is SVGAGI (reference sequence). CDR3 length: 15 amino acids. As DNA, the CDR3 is TGTGCCAGCAGTAAACAGGGATGGAGCCAAGAGACCCAGTACTTC. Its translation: CASSKQGWSQETQYF.

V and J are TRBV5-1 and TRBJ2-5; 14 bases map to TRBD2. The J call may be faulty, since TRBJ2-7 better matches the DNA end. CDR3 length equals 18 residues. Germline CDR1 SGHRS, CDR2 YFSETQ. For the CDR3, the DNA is TGCGCCAGCAGCTTGGAAGGACTAGCGGGAGGATTGTTCTACGAGCAGTACTTC. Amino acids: CASSLEGLAGGLFYEQYF.

The CDR3 DNA is TGTGCCAGTAGTCCAGGGTGGAACACCGGGGAGCTGTTTTTT. It specifies CASSPGWNTGELFF. The genes are TRBV19 and TRBJ2-2; possible D gene TRBD1, 5 bases. V was pared by 5 bases and J by 1 base, with 8 bases between. The CDR3 runs 14 residues. The germline gives CDR1 LNHDA, CDR2 SQIVND (reference sequence).

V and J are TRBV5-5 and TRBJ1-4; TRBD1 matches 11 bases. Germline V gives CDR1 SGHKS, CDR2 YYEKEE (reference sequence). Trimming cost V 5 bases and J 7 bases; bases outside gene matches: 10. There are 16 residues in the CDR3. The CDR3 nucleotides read TGTGCCAGCAGGCCCGGGACAGGGGGAGGTGGTGAAAAACTGTTTTTT. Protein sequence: CASRPGTGGGGEKLFF.

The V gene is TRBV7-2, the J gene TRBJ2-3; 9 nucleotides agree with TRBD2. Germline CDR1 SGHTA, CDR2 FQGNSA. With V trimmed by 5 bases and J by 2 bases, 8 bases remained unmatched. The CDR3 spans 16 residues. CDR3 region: CASSTISGRVTDTQYF. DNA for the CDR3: TGTGCCAGCAGCACGATTAGCGGGAGAGTCACAGATACGCAGTATTTT. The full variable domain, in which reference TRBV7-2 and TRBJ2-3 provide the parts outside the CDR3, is GAGVSQSPSNKVTEKGKDVELRCDPISGHTALYWYRQSLGQGLEFLIYFQGNSAPDKSGLPSDRFSAERTGGSVSTLTIQRTQQEDSAVYLCASSTISGRVTDTQYFGPGTRLTVL.

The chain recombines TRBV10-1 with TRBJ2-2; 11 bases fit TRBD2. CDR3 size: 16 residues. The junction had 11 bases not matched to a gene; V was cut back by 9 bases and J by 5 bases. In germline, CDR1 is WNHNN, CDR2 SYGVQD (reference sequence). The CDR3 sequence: CASKPTSGSWTGELFF. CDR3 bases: TGCGCCAGTAAGCCTACTAGCGGGAGTTGGACCGGGGAGCTGTTTTTT.

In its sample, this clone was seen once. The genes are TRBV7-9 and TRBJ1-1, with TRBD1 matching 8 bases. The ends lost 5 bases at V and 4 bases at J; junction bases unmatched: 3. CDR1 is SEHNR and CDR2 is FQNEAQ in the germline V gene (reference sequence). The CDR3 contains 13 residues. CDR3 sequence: CASSPTGGTEAFF. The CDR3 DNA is TGTGCCAGCAGCCCTACAGGGGGCACTGAAGCTTTCTTT.

The CDR3 DNA sequence: TGTGCCATCAGTGAGTCGATACTAGCGGGAGGTAGGGATGAGCAGTTCTTC. Protein: CAISESILAGGRDEQFF. The chain couples TRBV10-3 to TRBJ2-1; 12 bases match TRBD2. The CDR3 covers 17 residues. The germline gives CDR1 ENHRY, CDR2 SYGVKD. Trimming cost V 0 bases and J 8 bases; bases outside gene matches: 8.

The CDR3 nucleotides read TGTGCCAGCAGCTTAAGGGCAGGGGGCTACGAGCAGTACTTC. This codes for CASSLRAGGYEQYF. J is TRBJ2-7 and V is TRBV11-2; TRBD1 matches 7 bases. The germline V gene has CDR1 SGHAT and CDR2 FQNNGV. CDR3 length: 14 amino acids. V gave up 2 bases and J gave up 3 bases; unmatched junction bases: 4.

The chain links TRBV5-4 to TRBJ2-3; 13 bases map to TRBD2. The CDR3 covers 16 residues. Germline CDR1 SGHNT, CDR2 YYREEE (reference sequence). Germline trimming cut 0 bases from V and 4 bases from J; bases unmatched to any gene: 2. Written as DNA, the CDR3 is TGTGCCAGCAGCTTGGGGACTAGCGGGAGAGCAGATACGCAGTATTTT. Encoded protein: CASSLGTSGRADTQYF.

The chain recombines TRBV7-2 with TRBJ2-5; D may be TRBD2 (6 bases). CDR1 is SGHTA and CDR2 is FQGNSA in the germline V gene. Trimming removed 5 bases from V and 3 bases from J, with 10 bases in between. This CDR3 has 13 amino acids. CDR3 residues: CASSRREKETQYF. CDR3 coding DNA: TGTGCCAGCAGCCGACGGGAGAAAGAGACCCAGTACTTC. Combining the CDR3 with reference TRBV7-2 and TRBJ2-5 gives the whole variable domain GAGVSQSPSNKVTEKGKDVELRCDPISGHTALYWYRQSLGQGLEFLIYFQGNSAPDKSGLPSDRFSAERTGGSVSTLTIQRTQQEDSAVYLCASSRREKETQYFGPGTRLLVL.

The CDR3 loop is CASSLPQGAGNEKLFF. The CDR3 DNA follows: TGCGCCAGCAGCTTGCCCCAGGGGGCAGGTAATGAAAAACTGTTTTTT. The V and J genes are TRBV5-1 and TRBJ1-4; 8 bases are shared with TRBD1. Germline loops: CDR1 SGHRS, CDR2 YFSETQ. The CDR3 has 16 amino acids. V shed 1 base, J shed 4 bases, and the junction held 6 bases outside the gene matches.

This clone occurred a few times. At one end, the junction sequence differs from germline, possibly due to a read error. The CDR3 DNA is TGTTCCAGCAGCTTTTCAGTTTCCGGGGAGCTGTTTTTT. It specifies CSSSFSVSGELFF. The chain is built from TRBV7-9 and TRBJ2-2; D not resolved. This CDR3 comprises 13 residues. From germline, CDR1 is SEHNR and CDR2 FQNEAQ (reference sequence). The full variable domain, with the rest looked up from reference TRBV7-9 and TRBJ2-2, is DTGVSQNPRHKITKRGQNVTFRCDPISEHNRLYWYRQTLGQGPEFLTYFQNEAQLEKSRLLSDRFSAERPKGSFSTLEIQRTEQGDSAMYLCSSSFSVSGELFFGEGSRLTVL.

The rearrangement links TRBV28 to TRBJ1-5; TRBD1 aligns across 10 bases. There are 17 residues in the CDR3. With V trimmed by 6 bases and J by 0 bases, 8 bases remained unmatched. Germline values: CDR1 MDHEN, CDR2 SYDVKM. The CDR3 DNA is TGTGCCAGCAGAAAGCGGGACAGGGGCTATAGCAATCAGCCCCAGCATTTT. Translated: CASRKRDRGYSNQPQHF.

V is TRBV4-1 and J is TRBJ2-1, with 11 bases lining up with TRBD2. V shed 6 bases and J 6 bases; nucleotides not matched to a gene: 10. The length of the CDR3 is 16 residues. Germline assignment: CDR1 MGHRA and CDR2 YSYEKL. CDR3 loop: CASRLTLAGVLNEQFF. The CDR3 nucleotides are TGCGCCAGCAGACTAACACTAGCGGGAGTACTCAATGAGCAGTTCTTC.